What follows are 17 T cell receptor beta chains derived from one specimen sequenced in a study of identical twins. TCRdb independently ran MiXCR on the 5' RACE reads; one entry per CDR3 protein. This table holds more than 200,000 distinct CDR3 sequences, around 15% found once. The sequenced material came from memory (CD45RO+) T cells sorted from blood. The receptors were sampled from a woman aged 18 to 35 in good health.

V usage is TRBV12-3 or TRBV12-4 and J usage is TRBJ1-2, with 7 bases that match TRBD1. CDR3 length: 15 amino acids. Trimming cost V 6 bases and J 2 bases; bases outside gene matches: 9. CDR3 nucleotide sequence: TGTGCCAGCAGGACAAGAGGGGGCGCGAACTATGGCTACACCTTC. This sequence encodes CASRTRGGANYGYTF.

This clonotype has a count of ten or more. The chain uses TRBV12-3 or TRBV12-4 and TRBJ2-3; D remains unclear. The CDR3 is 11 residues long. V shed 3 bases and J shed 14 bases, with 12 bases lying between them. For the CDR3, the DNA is TGTGCCAGCAGTTTCCATGGGGTTTGGTATTTT. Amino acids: CASSFHGVWYF.

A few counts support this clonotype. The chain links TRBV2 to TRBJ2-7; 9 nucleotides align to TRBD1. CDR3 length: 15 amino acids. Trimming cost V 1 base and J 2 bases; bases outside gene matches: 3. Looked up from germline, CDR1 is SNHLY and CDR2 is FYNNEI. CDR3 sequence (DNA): TGTGCCAGCAGTGAAGGGACAGGGGCCACCTACGAGCAGTACTTC. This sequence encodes CASSEGTGATYEQYF.

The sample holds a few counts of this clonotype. CDR3 region: CASSPPSLETQYF. In DNA, the CDR3 is TGTGCCAGCTCACCACCCAGCTTGGAGACCCAGTACTTC. V and J are TRBV18 and TRBJ2-5; D is unclear. The CDR3 length is 13 residues. V lost 0 bases and J lost 5, with 7 bases in between. Germline CDR1 reads KGHSH; CDR2 reads LQKENI.

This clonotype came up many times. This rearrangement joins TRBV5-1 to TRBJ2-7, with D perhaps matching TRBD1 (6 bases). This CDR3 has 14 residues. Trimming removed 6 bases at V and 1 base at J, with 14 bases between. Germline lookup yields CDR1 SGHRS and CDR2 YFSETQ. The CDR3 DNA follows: TGCGCCAGCAAGGCAGGGGCCACATCCTACGAGCAGTACTTC. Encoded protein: CASKAGATSYEQYF.

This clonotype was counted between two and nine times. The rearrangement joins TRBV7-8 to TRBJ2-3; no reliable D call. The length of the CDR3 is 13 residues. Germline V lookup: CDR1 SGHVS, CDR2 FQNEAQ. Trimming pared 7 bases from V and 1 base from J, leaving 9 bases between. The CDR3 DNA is TGTGCCAGCAAGCTGGGTGGCACAGATACGCAGTATTTT. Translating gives CASKLGGTDTQYF.

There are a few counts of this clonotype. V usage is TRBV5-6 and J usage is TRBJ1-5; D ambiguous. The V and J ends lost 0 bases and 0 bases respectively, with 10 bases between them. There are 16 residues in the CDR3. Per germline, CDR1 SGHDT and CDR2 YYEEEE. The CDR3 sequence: CASSLGSVYSNQPQHF. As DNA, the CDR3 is TGTGCCAGCAGCTTGGGGTCAGTTTATAGCAATCAGCCCCAGCATTTT.

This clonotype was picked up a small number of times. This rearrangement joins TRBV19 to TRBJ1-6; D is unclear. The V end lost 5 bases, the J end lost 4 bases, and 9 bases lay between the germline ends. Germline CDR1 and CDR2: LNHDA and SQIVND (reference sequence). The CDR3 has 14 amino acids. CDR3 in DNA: TGTGCCAGTAGTGAGACTGCATATAATTCACCCCTCCACTTT. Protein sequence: CASSETAYNSPLHF.

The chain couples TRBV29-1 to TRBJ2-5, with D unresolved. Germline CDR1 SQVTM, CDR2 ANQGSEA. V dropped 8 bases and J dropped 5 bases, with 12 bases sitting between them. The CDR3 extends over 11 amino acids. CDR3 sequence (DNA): TGCAGCCCTCGGGTGCGGGAGACCCAGTACTTC. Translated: CSPRVRETQYF.

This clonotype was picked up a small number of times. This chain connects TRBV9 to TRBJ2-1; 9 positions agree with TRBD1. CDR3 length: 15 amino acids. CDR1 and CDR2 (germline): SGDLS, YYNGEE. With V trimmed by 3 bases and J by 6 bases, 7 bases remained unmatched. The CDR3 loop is CASSAPGTGSNEQFF. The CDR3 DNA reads TGTGCCAGCAGCGCTCCCGGGACAGGGTCCAATGAGCAGTTCTTC.

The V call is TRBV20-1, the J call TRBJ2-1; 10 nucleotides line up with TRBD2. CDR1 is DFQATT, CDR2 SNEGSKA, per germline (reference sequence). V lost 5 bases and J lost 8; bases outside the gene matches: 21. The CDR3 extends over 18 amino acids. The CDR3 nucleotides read TGCAGTGCTCCTGAGCGGGAGGGCCAAGGACTAAGAGACCATGAGCAGTTCTTC. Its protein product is CSAPEREGQGLRDHEQFF.

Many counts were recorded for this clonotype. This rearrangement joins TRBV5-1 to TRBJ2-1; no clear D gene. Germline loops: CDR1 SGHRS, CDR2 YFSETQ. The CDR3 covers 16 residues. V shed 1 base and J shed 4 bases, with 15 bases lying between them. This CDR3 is CASSLSHMVRYNEQFF. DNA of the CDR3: TGCGCCAGCAGCTTGTCCCACATGGTCAGGTACAATGAGCAGTTCTTC.

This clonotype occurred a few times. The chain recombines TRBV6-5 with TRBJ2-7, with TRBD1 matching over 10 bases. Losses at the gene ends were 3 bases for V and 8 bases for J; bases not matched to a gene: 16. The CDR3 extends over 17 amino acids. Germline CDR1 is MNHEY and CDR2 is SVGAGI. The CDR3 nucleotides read TGTGCCAGCAGTTATGCCGCCCCCCCCGACAGGGGGCTAAAGCAGTACTTC. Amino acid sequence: CASSYAAPPDRGLKQYF.

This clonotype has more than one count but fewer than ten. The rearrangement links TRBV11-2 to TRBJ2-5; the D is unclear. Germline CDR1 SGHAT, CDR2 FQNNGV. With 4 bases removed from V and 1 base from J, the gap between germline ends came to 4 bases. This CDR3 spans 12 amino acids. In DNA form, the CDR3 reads TGTGCCAGCAGCTCCCCCCAAGAGACCCAGTACTTC. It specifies CASSSPQETQYF.

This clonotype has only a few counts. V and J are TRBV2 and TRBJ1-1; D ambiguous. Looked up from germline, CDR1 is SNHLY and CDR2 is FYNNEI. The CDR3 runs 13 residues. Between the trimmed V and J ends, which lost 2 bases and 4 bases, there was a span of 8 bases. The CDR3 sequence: CASSERGGTEAFF. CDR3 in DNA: TGTGCCAGCAGTGAACGGGGTGGCACTGAAGCTTTCTTT.

CDR3 region: CAASSQGSQIYEQYF. The CDR3 DNA sequence: TGTGCCGCCAGCTCGCAGGGTAGCCAGATCTACGAGCAGTACTTC. V and J are TRBV7-2 and TRBJ2-7; D is perhaps TRBD1 (5 bases). Germline V lookup: CDR1 SGHTA, CDR2 FQGNSA. V shed 11 bases and J shed 3 bases, with 23 bases lying between them. This CDR3 spans 15 amino acids.

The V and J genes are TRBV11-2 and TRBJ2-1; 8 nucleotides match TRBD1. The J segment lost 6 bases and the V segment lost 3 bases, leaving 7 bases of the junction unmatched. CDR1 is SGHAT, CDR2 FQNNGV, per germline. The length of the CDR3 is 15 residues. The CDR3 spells CASSFGQGSPNEQFF. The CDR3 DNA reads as TGTGCCAGCAGCTTTGGACAGGGAAGCCCCAATGAGCAGTTCTTC.